This entry lists 14 T cell receptor beta chains sequenced from one sample in a study of vaccination and CD4 T cells after COVID-19. Their target antigens are unknown. As for treatment: approximately 10-day PBMC culture with coronavirus spike peptide pools or control peptides (ViraFEST assay). An Oncomine TCR Beta short-read assay was used to sequence the DNA from cultured CD4+ T cells. TCRdb re-called the PCR reads through MiXCR, storing one row per CDR3 protein. The sample has about 14,000 distinct CDR3 sequences, approximately 51% seen once. Material for sequencing was CD4+ T cells from blood, cultured in vitro. These receptor sequences come from a human donor who had recovered from COVID-19.

The chain employs TRBV6-2 or TRBV6-3 and TRBJ2-3, with D possibly being TRBD2 (5 bases). V was cut by 2 bases and J by 2 bases, with 8 bases left in between. Germline V gene sequence: CDR1 MNHEY, CDR2 SVGEGT. The CDR3 has 14 residues. CDR3 sequence reads: CASSYETTTDTQYF. The CDR3 region has the DNA TGTGCCAGCAGTTACGAGACTACCACAGATACGCAGTATTTT.

The V call is TRBV20-1, the J call TRBJ2-7; a weak D match, TRBD2 (6 bases). V was pared by 3 bases and J by 0 bases, with 15 bases between. The CDR3 runs 15 residues. Germline-derived CDR1 and CDR2 are DFQATT and SNEGSKA (reference sequence). The CDR3 DNA reads as TGCAGTGCTAGCCCCCCTAGCGCCTACTCCTACGAGCAGTACTTC. Translating gives CSASPPSAYSYEQYF.

This clonotype was seen a handful of times. This sequence joins TRBV20-1 and TRBJ2-2; perhaps TRBD2 as D (5 bases). The ends were cut back, 1 base at V and 5 bases at J, with 8 bases in the middle. CDR1 and CDR2 from the germline V gene are DFQATT and SNEGSKA (reference sequence). The CDR3 sequence is 13 residues long. The CDR3 loop is CSARVPGTGELFF. Here the CDR3 DNA reads TGCAGTGCTAGAGTCCCGGGGACCGGGGAGCTGTTTTTT.

This rearrangement joins TRBV28 to TRBJ2-7, with TRBD1 matching 7 bases. CDR3 length equals 13 residues. Trimming took 5 bases from V and 2 from J; bases not matched to a gene: 3. Per the germline V gene, CDR1 is MDHEN and CDR2 is SYDVKM. CDR3 in DNA: TGTGCCAGCAGTCGGGACAGACCCTACGAGCAGTACTTC. Its protein is CASSRDRPYEQYF.

The rearrangement uses TRBV7-3 and TRBJ2-3, with 10 bases fitting TRBD1. The germline CDR1 and CDR2 sequences are SGHTA and FQGTGA. The CDR3 covers 16 residues. V dropped 5 bases and J dropped 2; count of bases not matched to a gene: 7. Written as DNA, the CDR3 is TGTGCCAGCAGCCCAGGGGACAGGGGCGACACAGATACGCAGTATTTT. This translates into CASSPGDRGDTDTQYF.

The chain combines TRBV20-1 with TRBJ1-1; no reliable D call. This CDR3 spans 14 amino acids. The V end lost 3 bases, the J end lost 4 bases, and 15 bases lay between the germline ends. CDR1 DFQATT and CDR2 SNEGSKA come from the germline V gene (reference sequence). CDR3 bases: TGCAGTGCTAGTTCGGGAGGGTTTGCCACTGAAGCTTTCTTT. This gives the protein CSASSGGFATEAFF.

The chain uses TRBV28 and TRBJ1-1; D is ambiguous. Germline assignment: CDR1 MDHEN and CDR2 SYDVKM. The CDR3 sequence is 15 residues long. V lost 5 bases and J lost 2, with 15 bases in between. The CDR3 DNA follows: TGTGCCAGCAGTCCCCAAGGGCTATTAAACACTGAAGCTTTCTTT. It specifies CASSPQGLLNTEAFF.

In its sample, this clonotype was seen a few times. The V and J genes are TRBV6-2 or TRBV6-3 and TRBJ2-6, with D hard to call. CDR3 length: 14 residues. Germline loops: CDR1 MNHEY, CDR2 SVGEGT. Trimming shortened V by 2 bases and J by 0 bases, and 2 bases separated the two germline ends. DNA of the CDR3: TGTGCCAGCAGTTACAGCTCTGGGGCCAACGTCCTGACTTTC. Translating it yields CASSYSSGANVLTF.

This clonotype was seen a handful of times. CDR3 residues: CSAPIPGSGNTIYF. The DNA of the CDR3 is TGCAGTGCTCCTATACCTGGCTCTGGAAACACCATATATTTT. The chain carries TRBV20-1 and TRBJ1-3; D call uncertain. The CDR3 consists of 14 residues. The germline V and J ends were trimmed by 5 bases and 0 bases, with 11 bases remaining between them. The germline V gene encodes CDR1 DFQATT and CDR2 SNEGSKA (reference sequence).

The chain is built from TRBV19 and TRBJ2-2, with D perhaps matching TRBD1 (6 bases). This CDR3 has 13 residues. Trimming took 5 bases from V and 5 from J, leaving 9 bases between them. The germline gives CDR1 LNHDA, CDR2 SQIVND (reference sequence). The CDR3 DNA follows: TGTGCCAGTAGTGCCGACAGGACCGGGGAGCTGTTTTTT. Translated: CASSADRTGELFF.

The chain recombines TRBV6-1 with TRBJ1-6; 9 positions match TRBD1. Germline V gene lookup returns CDR1 MNHNS and CDR2 SASEGT. This CDR3 comprises 17 residues. V was clipped by 7 bases and J by 7 bases; unmatched bases: 14. The CDR3 spells CASINADRGNWNSPLHF. CDR3 coding DNA: TGTGCCAGCATCAACGCAGACAGGGGGAATTGGAATTCACCCCTCCACTTT.

This rearrangement joins TRBV7-9 to TRBJ2-5, with unresolved D. The CDR3 covers 12 residues. Trimming removed 4 bases from V and 5 bases from J, with 8 bases in between. Germline-derived CDR1 and CDR2 are SEHNR and FQNEAQ (reference sequence). The CDR3 loop reads CASSWARETQYF. The CDR3, as DNA: TGTGCCAGCAGCTGGGCTAGGGAGACCCAGTACTTC.

The J gene is TRBJ2-5, the V gene TRBV20-1; TRBD2 matches 8 bases. The CDR3 has 13 amino acids. Germline V CDR1 and CDR2: DFQATT, SNEGSKA (reference sequence). Unmatched junction bases numbered 8, after V lost 6 bases and J lost 5 bases. CDR3 coding DNA: TGCAGTGCCATAGTCGGGGGGGGTGAGACCCAGTACTTC. Its protein product is CSAIVGGGETQYF.

This clonotype was seen a handful of times. This chain uses TRBV27 with TRBJ1-2, with TRBD1 identical over 10 bases. V trimming: 6 bases; J trimming: 6 bases; junction bases outside the gene matches: 7. Germline CDR1 MNHEY, CDR2 SMNVEV (reference sequence). This CDR3 spans 14 amino acids. CDR3 sequence reads: CASSRRDRGNGYTF. CDR3 nucleotides: TGTGCCAGCAGCCGCCGGGACAGGGGCAATGGCTACACCTTC.